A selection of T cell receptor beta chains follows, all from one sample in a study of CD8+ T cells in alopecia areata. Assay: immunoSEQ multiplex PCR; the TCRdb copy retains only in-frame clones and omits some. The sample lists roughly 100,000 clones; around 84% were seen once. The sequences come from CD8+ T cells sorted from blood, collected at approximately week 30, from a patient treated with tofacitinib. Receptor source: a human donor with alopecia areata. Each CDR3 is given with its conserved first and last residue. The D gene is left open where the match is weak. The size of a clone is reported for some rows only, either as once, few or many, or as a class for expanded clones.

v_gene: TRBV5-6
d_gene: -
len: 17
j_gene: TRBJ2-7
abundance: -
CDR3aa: CASSLGAVYSGTYEQYF
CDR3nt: TGTGCCAGCAGCTTGGGGGCGGTGTATTCAGGCACCTACGAGCAGTACTTC

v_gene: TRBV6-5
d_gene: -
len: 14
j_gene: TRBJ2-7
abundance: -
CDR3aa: CASSYTGPPHEQYF
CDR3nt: TGTGCCAGCAGTTACACAGGGCCGCCACACGAGCAGTACTTC

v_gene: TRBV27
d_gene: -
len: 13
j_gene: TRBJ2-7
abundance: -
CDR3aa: CASSAPGTPEQYF
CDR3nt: TGTGCCAGCAGCGCCCCCGGGACACCCGAGCAGTACTTC

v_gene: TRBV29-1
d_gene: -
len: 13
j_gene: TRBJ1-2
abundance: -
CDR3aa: CSVESNRNYGYTF
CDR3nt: TGCAGCGTTGAATCTAACAGGAACTATGGCTACACCTTC

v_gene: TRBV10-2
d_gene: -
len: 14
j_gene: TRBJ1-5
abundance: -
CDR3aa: CASKQGGQNQPQHF
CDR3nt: TGCGCCAGCAAACAGGGTGGACAAAATCAGCCCCAGCATTTT

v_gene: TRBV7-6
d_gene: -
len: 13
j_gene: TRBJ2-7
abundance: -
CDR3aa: CASSLEGRYEQYF
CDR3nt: TGTGCCAGCAGCTTAGAGGGTCGCTACGAGCAGTACTTC

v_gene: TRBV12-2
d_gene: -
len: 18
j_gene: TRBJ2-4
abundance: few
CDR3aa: CASRLARRGPIAKNIQYF
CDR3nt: TGTGCAAGTCGCTTAGCGCGGAGGGGGCCCATAGCCAAAAACATTCAGTACTTC

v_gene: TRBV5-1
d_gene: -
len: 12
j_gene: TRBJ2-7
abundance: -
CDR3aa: CASSPGTYEQYF
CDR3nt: TGCGCCAGCAGCCCAGGCACCTACGAGCAGTACTTC

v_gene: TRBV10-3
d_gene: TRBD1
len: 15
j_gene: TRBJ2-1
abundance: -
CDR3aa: CAIRDRETGHNEQFF
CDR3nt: TGTGCCATCAGGGACAGGGAGACAGGACACAATGAGCAGTTCTTC

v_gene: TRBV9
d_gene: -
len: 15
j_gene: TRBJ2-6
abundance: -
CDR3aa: CASSDLHSGANVLTF
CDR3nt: TGTGCCAGCAGCGACTTGCACTCTGGGGCCAACGTCCTGACTTTC

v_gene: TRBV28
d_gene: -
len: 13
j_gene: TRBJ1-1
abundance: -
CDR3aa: CASSLLGNTEAFF
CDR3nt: TGTGCCAGCAGCCTGCTTGGGAACACTGAAGCTTTCTTT

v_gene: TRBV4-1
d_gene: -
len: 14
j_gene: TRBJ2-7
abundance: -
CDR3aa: CASSQDRGAYEQYF
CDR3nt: TGCGCCAGCAGCCAAGACAGGGGGGCCTACGAGCAGTACTTC

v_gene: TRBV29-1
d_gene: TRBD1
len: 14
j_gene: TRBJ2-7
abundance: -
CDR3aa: CSADAGTGVSEQYF
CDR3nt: TGCAGCGCCGACGCCGGGACAGGGGTCTCCGAGCAGTACTTC

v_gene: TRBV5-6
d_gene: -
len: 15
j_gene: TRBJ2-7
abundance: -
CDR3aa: CASSLALVQFYEQYF
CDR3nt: TGTGCCAGCAGCTTGGCCCTCGTACAGTTCTACGAGCAGTACTTC

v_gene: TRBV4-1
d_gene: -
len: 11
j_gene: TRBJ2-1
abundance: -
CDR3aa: CASSLLNEQFF
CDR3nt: TGCGCCAGCAGCCTCCTTAATGAGCAGTTCTTC

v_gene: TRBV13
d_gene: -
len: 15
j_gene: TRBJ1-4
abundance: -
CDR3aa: CASSLDSSRNEKLFF
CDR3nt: TGTGCCAGCAGCCTGGACAGCTCTCGTAATGAAAAACTGTTTTTT

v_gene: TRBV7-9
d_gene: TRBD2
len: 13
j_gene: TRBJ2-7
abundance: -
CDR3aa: CASEWGGDYEQYF
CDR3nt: TGTGCCAGCGAGTGGGGGGGAGACTACGAGCAGTACTTC

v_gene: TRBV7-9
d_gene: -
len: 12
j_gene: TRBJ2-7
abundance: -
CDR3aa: CASSRGIHEQYF
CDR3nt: TGTGCCAGCAGCCGGGGAATCCACGAGCAGTACTTC

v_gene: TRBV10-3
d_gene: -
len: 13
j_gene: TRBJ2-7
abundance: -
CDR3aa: CAISESGSYEQYF
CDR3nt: TGTGCCATCAGTGAGTCGGGCTCCTACGAGCAGTACTTC

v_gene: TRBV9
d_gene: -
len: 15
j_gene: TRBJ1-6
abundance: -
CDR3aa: CASSVEVRENSPLHF
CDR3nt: TGTGCCAGCAGCGTAGAGGTCAGGGAGAATTCACCCCTCCACTTT

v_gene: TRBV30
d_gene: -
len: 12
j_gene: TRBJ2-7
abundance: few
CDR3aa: CAWSWDGYEQYF
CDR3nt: TGTGCCTGGAGTTGGGACGGCTACGAGCAGTACTTC

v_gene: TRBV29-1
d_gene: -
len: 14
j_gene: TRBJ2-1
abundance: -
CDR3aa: CSVAGRDSYNEQFF
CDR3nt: TGCAGCGTTGCGGGCAGGGACTCCTACAATGAGCAGTTCTTC

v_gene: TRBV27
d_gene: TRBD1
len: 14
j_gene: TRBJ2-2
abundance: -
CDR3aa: CASTGDRDTGELFF
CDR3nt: TGTGCCAGCACCGGGGACAGGGACACCGGGGAGCTATTTTTT

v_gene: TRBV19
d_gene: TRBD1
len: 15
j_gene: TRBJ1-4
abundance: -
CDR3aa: CASSTRDSSNEKLFF
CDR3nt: TGTGCCAGTAGTACCCGGGACAGCTCAAATGAAAAACTGTTTTTT

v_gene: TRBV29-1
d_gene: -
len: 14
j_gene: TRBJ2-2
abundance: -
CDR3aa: CSVLDWAETGELFF
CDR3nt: TGCAGCGTCTTGGATTGGGCCGAGACCGGGGAGCTGTTTTTT

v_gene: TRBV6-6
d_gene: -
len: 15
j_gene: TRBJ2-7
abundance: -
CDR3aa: CASSYSSGTTYEQYF
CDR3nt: TGTGCCAGCAGTTACTCATCAGGGACAACCTACGAGCAGTACTTC

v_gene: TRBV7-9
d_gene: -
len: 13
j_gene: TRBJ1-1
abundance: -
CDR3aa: CASSLNENTEAFF
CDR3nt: TGTGCCAGCAGCTTGAATGAGAACACTGAAGCTTTCTTT

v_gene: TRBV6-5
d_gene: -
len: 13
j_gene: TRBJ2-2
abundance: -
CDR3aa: CASSPWTLGELFF
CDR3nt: TGTGCCAGCAGTCCTTGGACACTCGGGGAGCTGTTTTTT

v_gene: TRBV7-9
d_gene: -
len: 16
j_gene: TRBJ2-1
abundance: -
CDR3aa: CASSLTMGEYGNEQFF
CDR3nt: TGTGCCAGCAGCTTAACGATGGGGGAGTATGGCAATGAGCAGTTCTTC

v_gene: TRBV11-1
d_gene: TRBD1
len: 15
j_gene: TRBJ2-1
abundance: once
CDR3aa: CASSTGQGPYNEQFF
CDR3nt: TGTGCCAGCAGCACCGGACAGGGACCCTACAATGAGCAGTTCTTC

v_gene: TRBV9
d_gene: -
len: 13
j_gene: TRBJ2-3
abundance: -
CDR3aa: CASSVGSTDTQYF
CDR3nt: TGTGCCAGCAGCGTAGGCAGCACAGATACGCAGTATTTT

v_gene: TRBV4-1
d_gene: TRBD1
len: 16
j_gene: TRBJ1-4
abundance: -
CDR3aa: CASSQFPGQLLESPFF
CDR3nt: TGCGCCAGCAGCCAATTCCCGGGACAGCTGTTAGAGTCCCCTTTTTTT

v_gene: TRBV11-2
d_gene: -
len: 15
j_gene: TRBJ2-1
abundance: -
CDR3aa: CASSLHQSGGNEQFF
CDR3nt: TGTGCCAGCAGCCTCCATCAATCAGGGGGGAATGAGCAGTTCTTC

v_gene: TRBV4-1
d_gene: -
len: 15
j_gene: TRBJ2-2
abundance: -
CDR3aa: CASSPSWTNTGELFF
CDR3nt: TGCGCCAGCAGCCCGTCTTGGACCAACACCGGGGAGCTGTTTTTT

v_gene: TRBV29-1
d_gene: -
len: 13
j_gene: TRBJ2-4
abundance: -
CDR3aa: CSVVPAGENIQYF
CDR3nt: TGCAGCGTTGTACCAGCAGGCGAGAACATTCAGTACTTC

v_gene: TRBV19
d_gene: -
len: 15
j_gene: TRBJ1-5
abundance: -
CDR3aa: CASRTGGANNQPQHF
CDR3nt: TGTGCCAGTAGGACTGGCGGGGCCAACAATCAGCCCCAGCATTTT

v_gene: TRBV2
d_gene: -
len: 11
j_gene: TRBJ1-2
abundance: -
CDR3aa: CASRGPYGYTF
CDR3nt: TGTGCCAGCAGGGGACCCTATGGCTACACCTTC

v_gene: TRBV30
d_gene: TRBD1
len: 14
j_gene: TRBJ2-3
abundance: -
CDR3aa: CACLPGTVTDTQYF
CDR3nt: TGTGCCTGTCTTCCCGGGACAGTCACAGATACGCAGTATTTT

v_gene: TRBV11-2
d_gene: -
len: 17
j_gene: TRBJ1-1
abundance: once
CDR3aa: CASSLDTWGSVNTEAFF
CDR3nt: TGTGCCAGCAGCTTAGATACCTGGGGGAGCGTGAACACTGAAGCTTTCTTT

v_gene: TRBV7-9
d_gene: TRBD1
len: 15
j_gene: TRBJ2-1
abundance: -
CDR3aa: CASSLRQGIHNEQFF
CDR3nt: TGTGCCAGCAGCCTCCGACAGGGGATCCACAATGAGCAGTTCTTC

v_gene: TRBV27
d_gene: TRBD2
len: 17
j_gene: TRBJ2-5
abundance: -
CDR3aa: CASSHLGLAGDQETQYF
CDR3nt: TGTGCCAGCAGCCACCTCGGACTAGCGGGAGACCAAGAGACCCAGTACTTC

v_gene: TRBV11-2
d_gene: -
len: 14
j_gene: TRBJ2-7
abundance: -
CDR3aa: CASSSPGDAYEQYF
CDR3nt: TGTGCCAGCAGCTCCCCAGGTGACGCCTACGAGCAGTACTTC

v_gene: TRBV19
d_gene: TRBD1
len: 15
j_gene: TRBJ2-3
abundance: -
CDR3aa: CASSIGQGFTDTQYF
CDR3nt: TGTGCCAGTAGTATTGGACAGGGGTTCACAGATACGCAGTATTTT

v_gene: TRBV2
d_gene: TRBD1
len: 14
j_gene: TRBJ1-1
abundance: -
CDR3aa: CASRTGTGGTEAFF
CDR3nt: TGTGCCAGCAGGACGGGGACAGGGGGCACTGAAGCTTTCTTT

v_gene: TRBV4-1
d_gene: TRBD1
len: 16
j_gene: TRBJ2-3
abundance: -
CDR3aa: CASSQELTGGKDTQYF
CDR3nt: TGCGCCAGCAGCCAAGAGCTGACAGGGGGCAAGGATACGCAGTATTTT

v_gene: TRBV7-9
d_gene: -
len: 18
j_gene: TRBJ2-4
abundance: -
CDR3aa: CASSLGFRDALAKNIQYF
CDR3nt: TGTGCCAGCAGCTTGGGGTTCCGGGACGCCCTAGCCAAAAACATTCAGTACTTC

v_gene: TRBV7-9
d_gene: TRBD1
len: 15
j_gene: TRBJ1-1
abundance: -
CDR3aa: CASSQETGGYTEAFF
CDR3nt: TGTGCCAGCAGTCAAGAGACAGGGGGCTACACTGAAGCTTTCTTT

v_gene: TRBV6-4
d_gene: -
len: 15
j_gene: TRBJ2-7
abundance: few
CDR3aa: CASGEGPGAHYEQYF
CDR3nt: TGTGCCAGCGGGGAGGGGCCGGGGGCCCACTACGAGCAGTACTTC

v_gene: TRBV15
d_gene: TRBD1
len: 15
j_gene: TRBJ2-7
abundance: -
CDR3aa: CATSRVAQGWDEQYF
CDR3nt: TGTGCCACCAGCAGAGTGGCACAGGGGTGGGACGAGCAGTACTTC

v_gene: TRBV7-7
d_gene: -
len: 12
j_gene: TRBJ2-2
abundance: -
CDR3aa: CASSSLSGELFF
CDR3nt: TGTGCCAGCAGCTCCTTATCAGGGGAGCTGTTTTTT

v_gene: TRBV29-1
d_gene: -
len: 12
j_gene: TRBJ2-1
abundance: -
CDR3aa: CSVGTDYNEQFF
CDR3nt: TGCAGCGTTGGGACAGATTACAATGAGCAGTTCTTC

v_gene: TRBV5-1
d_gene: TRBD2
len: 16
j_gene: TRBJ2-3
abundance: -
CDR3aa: CASSLSVAGTTDTQYF
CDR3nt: TGCGCCAGCAGCTTGTCGGTAGCGGGTACCACAGATACGCAGTATTTT

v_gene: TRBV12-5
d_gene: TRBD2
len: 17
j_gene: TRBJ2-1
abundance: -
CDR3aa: CASGLVVGTSSYNEQFF
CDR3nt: TGTGCTAGTGGTTTGGTAGTTGGGACTAGCTCCTACAATGAGCAGTTCTTC

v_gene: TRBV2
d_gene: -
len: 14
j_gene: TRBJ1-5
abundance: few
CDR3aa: CASTTAYSNQPQHF
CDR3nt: TGTGCCAGCACTACAGCTTATAGCAATCAGCCCCAGCATTTT